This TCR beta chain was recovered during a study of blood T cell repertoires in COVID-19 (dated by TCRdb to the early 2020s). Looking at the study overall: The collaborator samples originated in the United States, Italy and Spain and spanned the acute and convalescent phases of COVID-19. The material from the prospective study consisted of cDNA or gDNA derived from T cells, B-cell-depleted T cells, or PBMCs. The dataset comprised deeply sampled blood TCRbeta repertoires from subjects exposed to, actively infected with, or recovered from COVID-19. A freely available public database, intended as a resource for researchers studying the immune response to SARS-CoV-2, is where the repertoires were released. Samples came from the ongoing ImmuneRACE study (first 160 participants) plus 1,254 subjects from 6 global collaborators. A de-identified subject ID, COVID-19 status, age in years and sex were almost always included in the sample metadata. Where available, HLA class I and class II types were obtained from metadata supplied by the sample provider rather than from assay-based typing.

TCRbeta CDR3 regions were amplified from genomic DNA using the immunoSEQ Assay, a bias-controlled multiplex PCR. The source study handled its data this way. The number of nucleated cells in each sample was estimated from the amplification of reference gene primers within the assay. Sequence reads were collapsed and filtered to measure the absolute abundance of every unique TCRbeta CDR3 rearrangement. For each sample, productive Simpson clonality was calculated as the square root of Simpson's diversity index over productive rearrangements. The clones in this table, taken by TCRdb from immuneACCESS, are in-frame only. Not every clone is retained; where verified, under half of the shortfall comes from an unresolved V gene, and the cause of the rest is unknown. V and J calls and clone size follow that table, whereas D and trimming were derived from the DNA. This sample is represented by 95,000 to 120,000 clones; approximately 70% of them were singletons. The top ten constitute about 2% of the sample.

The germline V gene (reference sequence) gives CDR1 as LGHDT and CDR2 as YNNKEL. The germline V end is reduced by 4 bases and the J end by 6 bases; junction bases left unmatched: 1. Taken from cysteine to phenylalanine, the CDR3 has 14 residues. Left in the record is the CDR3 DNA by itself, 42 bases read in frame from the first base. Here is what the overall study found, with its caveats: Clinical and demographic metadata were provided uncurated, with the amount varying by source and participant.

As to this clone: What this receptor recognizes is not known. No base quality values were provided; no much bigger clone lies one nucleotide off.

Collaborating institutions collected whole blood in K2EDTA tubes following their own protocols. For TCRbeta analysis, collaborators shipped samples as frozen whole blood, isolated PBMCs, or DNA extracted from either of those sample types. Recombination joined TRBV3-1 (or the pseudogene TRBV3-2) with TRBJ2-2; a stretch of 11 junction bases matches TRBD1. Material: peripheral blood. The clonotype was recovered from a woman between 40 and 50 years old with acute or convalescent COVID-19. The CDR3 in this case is CASSRGQGAGELFF. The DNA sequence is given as TGTGCCAGCAGCCGGGGACAGGGGGCCGGGGAGCTGTTTTTT.